These 17 T cell receptor beta chains originate from one sample sequenced in a study of blood T cell repertoires in COVID-19. Generated by immunoSEQ multiplex PCR, the TCRdb table keeps only in-frame clones and is missing some. The sample contains about 130,000 clones, under 85% of which appear only once. Input material: peripheral blood. Every receptor here comes from a man in his 60s with acute or convalescent COVID-19.

The chain has TRBV28 and TRBJ2-7, with 10 bases aligning to TRBD1. This CDR3 spans 15 amino acids. The V segment lost 5 bases and the J segment 7 bases; nucleotides outside the gene matches: 11. Looked up from germline, CDR1 is MDHEN and CDR2 is SYDVKM. The CDR3 here is CASSPSGTGDREQYF. The CDR3 DNA reads as TGTGCCAGCAGTCCCTCCGGGACAGGGGATAGGGAGCAGTACTTC.

V is TRBV5-3 and J is TRBJ1-2, with D perhaps TRBD1 (6 bases). TRBV5-3 is flagged as an ORF with uncertain function. This CDR3 region has 16 residues. The V end lost 0 bases, the J end lost 3 bases, and 15 bases lay between the germline ends. The CDR3 DNA is TGTGCCAGAAGCTTGGCCAGGGGTGCTACCCACTATGGCTACACCTTC. Amino acid sequence: CARSLARGATHYGYTF.

V and J are TRBV24-1 and TRBJ2-1; no definite D call. This CDR3 contains 13 residues. Per the germline V gene, CDR1 is KGHDR and CDR2 is SFDVKD. V shed 0 bases and J shed 6 bases, with 5 bases lying between them. The DNA for the CDR3 is TGTGCCACCAGTGATTTGCTAAGCAATGAGCAGTTCTTC. Translated, it gives CATSDLLSNEQFF.

This chain connects TRBV2 to TRBJ2-2; 8 positions match TRBD1. Germline assignment: CDR1 SNHLY and CDR2 FYNNEI. J lost 9 bases, V lost 5 bases, and 11 bases had no gene match. This CDR3 is 15 amino acids long. The CDR3 protein is CASSIMDRAGRELFF. Here the CDR3 DNA reads TGTGCCAGCAGTATTATGGACAGGGCGGGGCGGGAGCTGTTTTTT.

The chain links TRBV29-1 to TRBJ1-1, with D perhaps matching TRBD1 (6 bases). Trimming stripped 8 bases from V and 0 bases from J, with 13 bases between. Looked up from germline, CDR1 is SQVTM and CDR2 is ANQGSEA. CDR3 size: 13 residues. CDR3 in DNA: TGCAGCCCAGGGGTCCCGATGAACACTGAAGCTTTCTTT. Residues: CSPGVPMNTEAFF.

For the CDR3, the DNA is TGTGCCAGCAGCGCCATCAGGGGGCTTACTGAAGCTTTCTTT. This translates into CASSAIRGLTEAFF. V usage is TRBV11-2 and J usage is TRBJ1-1, with 8 bases fitting TRBD1. The CDR3 consists of 14 residues. CDR1 is SGHAT and CDR2 is FQNNGV in the germline V gene. Germline trimming cut 5 bases from V and 5 bases from J; bases unmatched to any gene: 7.

The V gene is TRBV7-6, the J gene TRBJ2-3; 7 bases are a match to TRBD2. This CDR3 spans 14 amino acids. Germline V CDR1 and CDR2: SGHVS, FNYEAQ. V trimming: 0 bases; J trimming: 5 bases; junction bases outside the gene matches: 2. The CDR3 DNA reads as TGTGCCAGCAGCTTAGCCCCGGGGGGAGATACGCAGTATTTT. It translates to CASSLAPGGDTQYF.

This chain joins TRBV19 and TRBJ1-6; possible D gene TRBD1, 5 bases. The V end lost 6 bases, the J end lost 6 bases, and 12 bases lay between the germline ends. The CDR3 has 14 amino acids. In germline, CDR1 is LNHDA, CDR2 SQIVND (reference sequence). This chain's CDR3 is CASRTLTVNSPLHF. The CDR3, as DNA: TGTGCCAGTAGAACATTGACAGTTAATTCACCCCTCCACTTT.

This chain connects TRBV5-4 to TRBJ1-1; D is undetermined. This CDR3 is 13 amino acids long. V dropped 7 bases and J dropped 3 bases, with 13 bases sitting between them. Germline V gene lookup returns CDR1 SGHNT and CDR2 YYREEE (reference sequence). The CDR3 sequence is CASHRGMDTEAFF. The CDR3 bases are TGTGCCAGCCATCGGGGAATGGACACTGAAGCTTTCTTT.

V gene TRBV11-2 combines with J gene TRBJ1-1, with D perhaps matching TRBD1 (5 bases). With 4 bases removed from V and 0 bases from J, the gap between germline ends came to 12 bases. In germline, CDR1 is SGHAT, CDR2 FQNNGV. The CDR3 has 15 residues. The CDR3 reads CASSSRGELNTEAFF. The CDR3 DNA reads as TGTGCCAGCAGCTCACGGGGGGAGTTGAACACTGAAGCTTTCTTT.

The chain employs TRBV14 and TRBJ2-2; D call uncertain. Germline V lookup: CDR1 SGHDN, CDR2 FVKESK. The V and J ends lost 5 bases and 1 base respectively, with 8 bases between them. The CDR3 spans 14 residues. For the CDR3, the DNA is TGTGCCAGCAGCTTAGCCAGGAACACCGGGGAGCTGTTTTTT. Protein: CASSLARNTGELFF.

The chain links TRBV11-2 to TRBJ1-3; no clear D gene. The V end lost 10 bases, the J end lost 0 bases, and 13 bases lay between the germline ends. Germline V lookup: CDR1 SGHAT, CDR2 FQNNGV. There are 14 residues in the CDR3. CDR3 amino acids: CATTLGLSGNTIYF. The CDR3 bases are TGTGCCACCACCTTGGGCCTCTCTGGAAACACCATATATTTT.

This sequence joins TRBV28 and TRBJ2-3, with 7 bases aligning to TRBD2. Trimming cost V 7 bases and J 2 bases; bases outside gene matches: 6. The CDR3 is 14 amino acids. Germline loops: CDR1 MDHEN, CDR2 SYDVKM. The CDR3 region has the DNA TGTGCCAGCACCCTGGGGGGGGACACAGATACGCAGTATTTT. Translated, it gives CASTLGGDTDTQYF.

This chain links TRBV18 with TRBJ2-1; 7 bases map to TRBD1. Trimming removed 0 bases from V and 8 bases from J; junction bases left unmatched: 4. The V gene's germline CDR1 is KGHSH and CDR2 LQKENI. This CDR3 spans 14 amino acids. DNA of the CDR3: TGTGCCAGCTCACCACCGAACGACAGGGATGAGCAGTTCTTC. As protein: CASSPPNDRDEQFF. Based on the CDR3 plus reference TRBV18 and TRBJ2-1, the full variable domain is NAGVMQNPRHLVRRRGQEARLRCSPMKGHSHVYWYRQLPEEGLKFMVYLQKENIIDESGMPKERFSAEFPKEGPSILRIQQVVRGDSAAYFCASSPPNDRDEQFFGPGTRLTVL.

This clone was observed a single time. The CDR3 sequence: CASTKRRARAPEAFF. In nucleotides, the CDR3 is TGTGCCAGCACCAAACGACGGGCCAGGGCCCCTGAAGCTTTCTTT. V usage is TRBV28 and J usage is TRBJ1-1; tentative D call: TRBD1 (5 bases). Trimming took 7 bases from V and 6 from J, leaving 21 bases between them. Germline loops: CDR1 MDHEN, CDR2 SYDVKM. The CDR3 spans 15 residues.

V is TRBV11-1 and J is TRBJ2-1; TRBD2 aligns across 11 bases. Looked up from germline, CDR1 is SGHAT and CDR2 is FQDESV (reference sequence). The V and J ends lost 5 bases and 8 bases, in that order; junction bases with no gene match: 8. The CDR3 length is 15 residues. The chain's CDR3 is CASSHATSGSYEQFF. CDR3 DNA sequence: TGTGCCAGCAGCCACGCCACTAGCGGGAGTTATGAGCAGTTCTTC.

This clone has only a few counts. The chain links TRBV7-2 to TRBJ1-2; D uncertain. This CDR3 spans 18 amino acids. Germline CDR1 SGHTA, CDR2 FQGNSA. V dropped 1 base and J dropped 0 bases, with 18 bases sitting between them. The CDR3 region is CASSLVIRAFGTNYGYTF. The CDR3 nucleotides read TGTGCCAGCAGCTTAGTTATTCGGGCTTTCGGGACTAACTATGGCTACACCTTC.